One T cell receptor (beta chain) is described in this entry. This table comes from immunoSEQ multiplex PCR, and its TCRdb copy is limited to in-frame clones, with some not included. The data hold over 130,000 clones, with nearly 85% observed a single time. This entry is derived from a study of blood T cell repertoires in COVID-19. Study-wide background: Recovered status applied to Cohort 3 donors who had two consecutive negative PCRs. It also applied to those with clearance or with symptom resolution. From the United States, Italy and Spain came samples of acute and convalescent COVID-19. Nucleic acid was either cDNA or gDNA, and it came from T cells, B-cell-depleted T cells, or PBMCs.

The CDR3 runs 15 residues. With 5 bases removed from V and 1 base from J, the gap between germline ends came to 13 bases. Germline V CDR1 and CDR2: LNHNV, YYDKDF (reference sequence). In assigning cohorts, the study relied on participant-reported clinical history. Sequences were obtained from PBMCs or T cells enriched from blood (not recorded which). V gene TRBV15 combines with J gene TRBJ2-3; no clear D gene. The TCR was taken from a man aged 50 to 60 in a cohort exposed to, infected with or recovered from COVID-19 (not recorded which). The chain's CDR3 is CATSRRLSGTDTQYF. CDR3 DNA: TGTGCCACCAGCCGCCGCCTCTCGGGCACAGATACGCAGTATTTT. The full variable domain, in which reference TRBV15 and TRBJ2-3 provide the parts outside the CDR3, is DAMVIQNPRYQVTQFGKPVTLSCSQTLNHNVMYWYQQKSSQAPKLLFHYYDKDFNNEADTPDNFQSRRPNTSFCFLDIRSPGLGDTAMYLCATSRRLSGTDTQYFGPGTRLTVL.